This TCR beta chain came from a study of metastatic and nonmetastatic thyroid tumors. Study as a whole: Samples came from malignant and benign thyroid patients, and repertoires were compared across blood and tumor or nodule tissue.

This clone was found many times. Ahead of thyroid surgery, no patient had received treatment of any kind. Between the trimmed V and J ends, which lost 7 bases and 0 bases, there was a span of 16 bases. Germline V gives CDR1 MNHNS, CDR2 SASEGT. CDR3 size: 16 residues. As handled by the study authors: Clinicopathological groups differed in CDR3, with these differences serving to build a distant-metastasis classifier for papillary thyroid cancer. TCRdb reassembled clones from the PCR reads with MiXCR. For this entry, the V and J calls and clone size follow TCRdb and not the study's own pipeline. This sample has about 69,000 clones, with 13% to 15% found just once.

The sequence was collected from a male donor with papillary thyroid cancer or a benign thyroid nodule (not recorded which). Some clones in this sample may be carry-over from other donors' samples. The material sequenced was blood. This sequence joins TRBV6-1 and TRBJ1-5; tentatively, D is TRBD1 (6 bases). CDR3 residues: CASTTGGGDSNQPQHF. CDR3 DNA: TGTGCCAGCACCACTGGGGGCGGGGATAGCAATCAGCCCCAGCATTTT.